This TCR beta chain came from a study of blood T cell repertoires in COVID-19. About the study: T cells, B-cell-depleted T cells, or PBMCs supplied cDNA or gDNA.

Germline values: CDR1 WNHNN, CDR2 SYGVQD (reference sequence). Unmatched junction bases numbered 5, after V lost 9 bases and J lost 3 bases. The CDR3 length is 13 residues. In the source study's methods: Estimation of nucleated cell counts was performed using reference gene primer amplification. The assay was immunoSEQ multiplex PCR, and TCRdb's table has in-frame clones only and misses some. V, J and clone size are those of that table, while D and trimming were read from the DNA. This sample has around 60,000 clones, with 75% to 90% found just once. Sequenced material: peripheral blood. This chain uses TRBV10-1 with TRBJ1-1; 9 bases fit TRBD1. This TCR derives from a human donor with active COVID-19. The donor label of this sample is uncertain. CDR3 DNA sequence: TGCGCCAGTTCGGGACAGGGATACACTGAAGCTTTCTTT. Encoded protein: CASSGQGYTEAFF.